Given below is one T cell receptor (beta chain) in context. The antigen remains undetermined. The junction and the germline gene differ at one end; a read error may be behind it. Arm-PCR of CDR3 regions with iRepertoire HTBI primers generated TCR beta libraries. From the multiplex PCR reads, TCRdb called clonotypes with MiXCR, one entry per CDR3 protein. The table records approximately 690,000 distinct CDR3 sequences, around 30% of them present only once. This sample is part of a study of regulatory T cells in long-lasting Graves disease. Study results and caveats: TCR diversity was lower in persistent Graves' patients than in newly diagnosed ones.

Noted time point: persistent/refractory GD, antithyroid drugs over 5 years with positive TRAb. PBMC-derived RNA was used for the TCR library. Patient provenance is recorded as an endocrinology department in Xi'an, China. This TCR was recovered from a female donor with Graves disease. Sequencing used peripheral blood mononuclear cells (PBMCs), obtained when the disease was refractory, from a patient treated with antithyroid drugs.

The CDR3 DNA sequence: TGTGCCAGCAGCCCCACCTATGGACGGGCAGGGGCGAGTGTGAACTTC. This codes for CASSPTYGRAGASVNF. V usage is TRBV6-1 and J usage is TRBJ2-7; D is perhaps TRBD1 (6 bases). Germline V lookup: CDR1 MNHNS, CDR2 SASEGT. The CDR3 extends over 16 amino acids.